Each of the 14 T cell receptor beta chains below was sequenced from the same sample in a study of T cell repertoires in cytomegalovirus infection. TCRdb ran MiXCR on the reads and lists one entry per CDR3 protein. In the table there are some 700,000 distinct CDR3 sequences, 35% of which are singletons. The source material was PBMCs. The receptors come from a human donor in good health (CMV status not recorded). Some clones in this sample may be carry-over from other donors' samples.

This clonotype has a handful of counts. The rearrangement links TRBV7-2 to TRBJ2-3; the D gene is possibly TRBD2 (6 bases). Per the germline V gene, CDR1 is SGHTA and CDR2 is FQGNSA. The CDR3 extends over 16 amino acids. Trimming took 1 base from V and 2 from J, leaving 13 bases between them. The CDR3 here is CASSLGISGPTDTQYF. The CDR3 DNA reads TGTGCCAGCAGCTTAGGAATTAGCGGACCCACAGATACGCAGTATTTT. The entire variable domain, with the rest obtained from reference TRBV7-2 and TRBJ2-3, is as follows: GAGVSQSPSNKVTEKGKDVELRCDPISGHTALYWYRQSLGQGLEFLIYFQGNSAPDKSGLPSDRFSAERTGGSVSTLTIQRTQQEDSAVYLCASSLGISGPTDTQYFGPGTRLTVL.

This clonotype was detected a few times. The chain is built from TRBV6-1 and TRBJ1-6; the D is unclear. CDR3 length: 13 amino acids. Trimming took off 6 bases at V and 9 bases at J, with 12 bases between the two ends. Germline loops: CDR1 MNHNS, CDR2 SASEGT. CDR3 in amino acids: CASREMPGSPLHF. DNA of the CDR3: TGTGCCAGCAGGGAAATGCCTGGTTCACCCCTCCACTTT.

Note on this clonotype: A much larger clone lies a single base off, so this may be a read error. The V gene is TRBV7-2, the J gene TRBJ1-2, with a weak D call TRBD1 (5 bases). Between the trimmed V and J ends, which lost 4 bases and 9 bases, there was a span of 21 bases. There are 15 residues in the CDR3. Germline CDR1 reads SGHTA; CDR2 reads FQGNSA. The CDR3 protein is CASSSSTGLPGCYTF. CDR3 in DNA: TGTGCCAGCAGCTCCTCGACGGGGCTCCCCGGTTGCTACACCTTC.

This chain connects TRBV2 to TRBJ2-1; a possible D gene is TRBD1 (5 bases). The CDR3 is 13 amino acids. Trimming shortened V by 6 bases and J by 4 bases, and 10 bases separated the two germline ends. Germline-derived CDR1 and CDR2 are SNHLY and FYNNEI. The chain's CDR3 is CASSQGRYNEQFF. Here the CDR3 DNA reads TGTGCCAGCAGCCAGGGAAGGTACAATGAGCAGTTCTTC.

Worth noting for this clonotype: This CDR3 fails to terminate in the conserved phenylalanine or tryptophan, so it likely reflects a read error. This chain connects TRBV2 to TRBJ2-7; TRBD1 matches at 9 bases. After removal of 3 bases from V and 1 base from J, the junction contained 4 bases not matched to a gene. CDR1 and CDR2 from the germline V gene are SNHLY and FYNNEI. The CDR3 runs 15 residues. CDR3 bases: TGTGCCAGCAGTGAGGGACAGGGCCTATCCTACGAGCAGTACTTA. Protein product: CASSEGQGLSYEQYL.

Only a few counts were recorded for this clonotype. In nucleotides, the CDR3 is TGTGCCAGCAGCACCGGGACAGATAAAGAGACCCAGTACTTC. This codes for CASSTGTDKETQYF. The rearrangement uses TRBV7-9 and TRBJ2-5; TRBD1 matches 7 bases. V trimming: 5 bases; J trimming: 3 bases; junction bases outside the gene matches: 6. The CDR3 loop spans 14 amino acids. Germline V lookup: CDR1 SEHNR, CDR2 FQNEAQ (reference sequence).

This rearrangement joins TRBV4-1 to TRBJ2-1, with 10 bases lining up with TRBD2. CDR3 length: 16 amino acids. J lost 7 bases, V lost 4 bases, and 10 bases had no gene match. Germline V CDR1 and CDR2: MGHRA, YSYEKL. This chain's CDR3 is CASSLEAGGLGNEQFF. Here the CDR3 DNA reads TGCGCCAGCAGCCTTGAAGCGGGGGGGCTGGGGAATGAGCAGTTCTTC.

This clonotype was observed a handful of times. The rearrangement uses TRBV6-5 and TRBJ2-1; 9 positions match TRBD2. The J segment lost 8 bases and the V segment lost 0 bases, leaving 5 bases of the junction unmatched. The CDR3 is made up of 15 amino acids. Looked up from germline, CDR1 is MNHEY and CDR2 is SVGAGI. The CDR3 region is CASSYSSGSRHEQFF. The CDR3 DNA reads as TGTGCCAGCAGTTACTCTAGCGGGAGTAGGCATGAGCAGTTCTTC.

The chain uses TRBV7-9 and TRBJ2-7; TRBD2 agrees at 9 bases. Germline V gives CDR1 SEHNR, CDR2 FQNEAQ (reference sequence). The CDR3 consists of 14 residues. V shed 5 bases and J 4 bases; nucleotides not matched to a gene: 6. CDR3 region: CASSKTSGMYEQYF. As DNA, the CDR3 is TGTGCCAGCAGCAAGACTAGCGGTATGTACGAGCAGTACTTC.

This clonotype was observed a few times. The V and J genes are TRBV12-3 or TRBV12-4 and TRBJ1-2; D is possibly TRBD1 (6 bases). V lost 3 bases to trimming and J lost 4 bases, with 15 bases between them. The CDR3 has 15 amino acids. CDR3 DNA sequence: TGTGCCAGCAGTTTCTCCGGACAGAGTATCTATGGCTACACCTTC. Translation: CASSFSGQSIYGYTF.

The CDR3 bases are TGTGCCAGCAGTCGTTTCGGGACCTCTGGAAACACCATATATTTT. Translation: CASSRFGTSGNTIYF. This chain links TRBV25-1 with TRBJ1-3; D is possibly TRBD1 (5 bases). The CDR3 totals 15 residues. Trimming removed 5 bases at V and 0 bases at J, with 11 bases between. The germline CDR1 and CDR2 sequences are MGHDK and SYGVNS. Complete variable domain (other parts from reference TRBV25-1 and TRBJ1-3): EADIYQTPRYLVIGTGKKITLECSQTMGHDKMYWYQQDPGMELHLIHYSYGVNSTEKGDLSSESTVSRIRTEHFPLTLESARPSHTSQYLCASSRFGTSGNTIYFGEGSWLTVV.

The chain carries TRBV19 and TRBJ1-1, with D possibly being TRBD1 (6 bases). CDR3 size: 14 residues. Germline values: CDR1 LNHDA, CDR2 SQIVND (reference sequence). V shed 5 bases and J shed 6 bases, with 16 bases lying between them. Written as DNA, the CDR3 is TGTGCCAGTAGTGTCAAACAGGGACGGGCTGAAGCTTTCTTT. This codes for CASSVKQGRAEAFF.

The CDR3 nucleotides are TGTGCCAGCAGTTTAGTACGGTTAGGGTTGAACACTGAAGCTTTCTTT. Translation: CASSLVRLGLNTEAFF. The rearrangement joins TRBV12-3 or TRBV12-4 to TRBJ1-1; D remains unclear. This CDR3 is 16 amino acids long. V lost 1 base and J lost 0, with 12 bases in between.

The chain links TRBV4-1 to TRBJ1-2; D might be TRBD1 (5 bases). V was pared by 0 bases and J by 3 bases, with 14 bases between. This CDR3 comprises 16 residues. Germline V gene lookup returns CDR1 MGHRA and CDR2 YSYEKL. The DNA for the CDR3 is TGCGCCAGCAGCCAAGATGGGGGGAGAGACTACTATGGCTACACCTTC. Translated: CASSQDGGRDYYGYTF.